Listed below are T cell receptor beta chains from one sample, sequenced in a study of blood T cell repertoires in COVID-19. Data came from immunoSEQ multiplex PCR; TCRdb stores just in-frame clones and leaves some out. The sample records around 230,000 clones, approximately 88% being singletons. What was sequenced was PBMCs or T cells enriched from blood (not recorded which). The source is a woman in her forties with acute COVID-19. CDR3s include the opening cysteine and the closing phenylalanine or tryptophan. A D gene is named only where the DNA matches it firmly. Clone size is shown for a subset of rows, as once, few, many or a class of expanded clone.

J gene: TRBJ1-2
clone size: once
V gene: TRBV5-6
D gene: TRBD1
CDR3 protein: CASSLEVAGGNYGYTF
CDR3 DNA: TGTGCCAGCAGCTTGGAGGTGGCAGGGGGGAACTATGGCTACACCTTC

J gene: TRBJ2-7
clone size: NA
V gene: TRBV29-1
D gene: NA
CDR3 protein: CSVGRGGYEQYF
CDR3 DNA: TGCAGCGTTGGAAGGGGAGGTTACGAGCAGTACTTC

J gene: TRBJ1-1
clone size: NA
V gene: TRBV7-2
D gene: NA
CDR3 protein: CASSLAANTEAFF
CDR3 DNA: TGTGCCAGCAGCTTAGCGGCGAACACTGAAGCTTTCTTT

J gene: TRBJ2-5
clone size: NA
V gene: TRBV5-4
D gene: NA
CDR3 protein: CASSSTGGGIIETQYF
CDR3 DNA: TGTGCCAGCAGCTCCACGGGCGGGGGCATAATAGAGACCCAGTACTTC

J gene: TRBJ2-1
clone size: NA
V gene: TRBV19
D gene: TRBD2
CDR3 protein: CASSITSGNYNEQFF
CDR3 DNA: TGTGCCAGTAGTATCACTAGCGGGAACTACAATGAGCAGTTCTTC

J gene: TRBJ2-5
clone size: NA
V gene: TRBV3-1/TRBV3-2
D gene: NA
CDR3 protein: CASSPLREWEEYQETQYF
CDR3 DNA: TGTGCCAGCAGCCCCTTGAGAGAGTGGGAGGAGTACCAAGAGACCCAGTACTTC

J gene: TRBJ1-6
clone size: NA
V gene: TRBV5-4
D gene: TRBD1
CDR3 protein: CASSFNRRTGGNSPLHF
CDR3 DNA: TGTGCCAGCAGCTTCAATCGTAGGACAGGGGGGAATTCACCCCTCCACTTT

J gene: TRBJ1-4
clone size: NA
V gene: TRBV7-8
D gene: NA
CDR3 protein: CASGPSGYNEKLFF
CDR3 DNA: TGTGCCAGCGGGCCATCAGGCTATAATGAAAAACTGTTTTTT

J gene: TRBJ1-5
clone size: NA
V gene: TRBV5-6
D gene: NA
CDR3 protein: CASSLGRGSNQPQHF
CDR3 DNA: TGTGCCAGCAGCTTGGGACGCGGAAGCAATCAGCCCCAGCATTTT

J gene: TRBJ1-5
clone size: NA
V gene: TRBV12-3/TRBV12-4
D gene: NA
CDR3 protein: CASSSLKNQPQHF
CDR3 DNA: TGTGCCAGCAGTTCTCTAAAGAACCAGCCCCAGCATTTT

J gene: TRBJ1-1
clone size: NA
V gene: TRBV7-2
D gene: NA
CDR3 protein: CASSLRHQNTEAFF
CDR3 DNA: TGTGCCAGCAGCTTACGACACCAGAACACTGAAGCTTTCTTT

J gene: TRBJ2-1
clone size: NA
V gene: TRBV24-1
D gene: NA
CDR3 protein: CATSDPRAETNNEQFF
CDR3 DNA: TGTGCCACCAGTGATCCGCGGGCGGAAACTAACAATGAGCAGTTCTTC

J gene: TRBJ2-5
clone size: NA
V gene: TRBV11-2
D gene: TRBD1
CDR3 protein: CASSLGTATQETQYF
CDR3 DNA: TGTGCCAGCAGCCTCGGGACAGCAACCCAAGAGACCCAGTACTTC